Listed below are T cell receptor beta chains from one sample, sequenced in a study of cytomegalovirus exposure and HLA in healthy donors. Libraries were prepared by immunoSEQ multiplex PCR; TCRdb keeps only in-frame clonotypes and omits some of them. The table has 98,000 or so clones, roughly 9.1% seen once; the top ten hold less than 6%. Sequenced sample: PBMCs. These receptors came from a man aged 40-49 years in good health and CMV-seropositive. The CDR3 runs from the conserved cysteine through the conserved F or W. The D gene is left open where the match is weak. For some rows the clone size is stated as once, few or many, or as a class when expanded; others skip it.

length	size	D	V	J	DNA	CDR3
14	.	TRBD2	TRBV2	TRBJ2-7	TGTGCCAGCATTGGACTAGAGGGAGTGCGCGAGCAGTACTTC	CASIGLEGVREQYF
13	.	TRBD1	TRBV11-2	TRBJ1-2	TGTGCCAGCAGCCGGGGACAGAGCTATGGCTACACCTTC	CASSRGQSYGYTF
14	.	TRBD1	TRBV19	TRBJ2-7	TGTGCCAGTAGTATAGTCCCCGGACAGGCGGAGTGGTACTTC	CASSIVPGQAEWYF
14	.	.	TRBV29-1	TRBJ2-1	TGCAGCGGGGGAGTGGGAGTGGACTACAATGAGCAGTTCTTC	CSGGVGVDYNEQFF
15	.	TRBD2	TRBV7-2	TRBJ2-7	TGTGCCAGCAGCTCCTGGACTAGCGGAGGCTACGAGCAGTACTTC	CASSSWTSGGYEQYF
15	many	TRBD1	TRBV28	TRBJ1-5	TGTGCCAGCAGTATACTAACAGGGGAGCGGCAGCCCCAGCATTTT	CASSILTGERQPQHF
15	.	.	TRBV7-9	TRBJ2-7	TGTGCCAGCAGCCCCCGGCAGGCCGGTTACTACGAGCAGTACTTC	CASSPRQAGYYEQYF
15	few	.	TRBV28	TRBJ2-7	TGTGCCAGCAGTTTAGAGGCTGTCAGCTCCTACGAGCAGTACTTC	CASSLEAVSSYEQYF
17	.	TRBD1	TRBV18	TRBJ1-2	TGTGCCAGCTCACCAGGAGGGGGACAGCGAGTTAACTATGGCTACACCTTC	CASSPGGGQRVNYGYTF
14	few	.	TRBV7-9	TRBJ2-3	TGTGCCAGCAGCCTGATTTACTCCACAGATACGCAGTATTTT	CASSLIYSTDTQYF
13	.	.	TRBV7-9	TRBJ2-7	TGTGCCAGCAGCTTGGTCGAGGCCTACGAGCAGTACTTC	CASSLVEAYEQYF
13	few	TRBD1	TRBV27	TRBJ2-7	TGTGCCAGCAGTCGGGACAGGGGTTACGAGCAGTACTTC	CASSRDRGYEQYF
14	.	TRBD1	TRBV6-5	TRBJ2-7	TGTGCCAGCAGTTACGGGACAGGGAACTACGAGCAGTACTTC	CASSYGTGNYEQYF
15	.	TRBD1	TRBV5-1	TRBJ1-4	TGCGCCAGCAGCTTGGCAGGGGGACTTCATGAAAAACTGTTTTTT	CASSLAGGLHEKLFF
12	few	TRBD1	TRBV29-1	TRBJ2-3	TGCAGCTCGGGACAGCTCACAGATACGCAGTATTTT	CSSGQLTDTQYF
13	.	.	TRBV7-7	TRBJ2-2	TGTGCTAGCAGTACAGGGAACACCGGGGAGCTGTTTTTT	CASSTGNTGELFF
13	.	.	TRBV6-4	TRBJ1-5	TGTGCCAGCAGCCGGGACATGTATCAGCCCCAGCATTTT	CASSRDMYQPQHF
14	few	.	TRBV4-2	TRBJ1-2	TGTGCCAGCAGCCAAGATACCGGGAATGATGGCTACACCTTC	CASSQDTGNDGYTF
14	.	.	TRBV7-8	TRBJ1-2	TGTGCCAGCAGCCCTAGACTCACTCACTATGGCTACACCTTC	CASSPRLTHYGYTF
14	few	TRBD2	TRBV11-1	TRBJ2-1	TGTGCCAGCAGCCCGGGACTAGCGGACAATGAGCAGTTCTTC	CASSPGLADNEQFF
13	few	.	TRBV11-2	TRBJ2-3	TGTGCCAGCAGCTTTGGCGGAACAGATACGCAGTATTTT	CASSFGGTDTQYF
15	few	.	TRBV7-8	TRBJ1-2	TGTGCCAGCAGCTTAGTTTTAGGGGAATTATTAGGCTACACCTTC	CASSLVLGELLGYTF
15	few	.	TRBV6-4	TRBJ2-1	TGTGCCAGCAGTGTGGTTAGCGGAGCCTACAATGAGCAGTTCTTC	CASSVVSGAYNEQFF
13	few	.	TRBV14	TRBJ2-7	TGTGCCAGCAGCAGACAGGCCTTGGGGAAGCAGTACTTC	CASSRQALGKQYF
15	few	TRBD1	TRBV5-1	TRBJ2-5	TGCGCCAGCAGCTCCGGACAGGGGGCAGGAGAGACCCAGTACTTC	CASSSGQGAGETQYF
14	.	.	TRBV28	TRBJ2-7	TGTGCCAGCGTAAGGGGCTCCAGCTCCTACGAGCAGTACTTC	CASVRGSSSYEQYF
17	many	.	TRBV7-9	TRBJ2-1	TGTGCCAGCAGCCATAACAGGGGAGGTAGCTTAAACAATGAGCAGTTCTTC	CASSHNRGGSLNNEQFF
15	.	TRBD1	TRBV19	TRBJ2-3	TGTGCCAGCTCCGCACGACAGGGCTCCCCAGATACGCAGTATTTT	CASSARQGSPDTQYF
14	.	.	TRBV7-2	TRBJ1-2	TGTGCCAGCAGCGTACAGGGAGTAGGCTATGGCTACACCTTC	CASSVQGVGYGYTF
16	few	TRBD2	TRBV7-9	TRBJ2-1	TGTGCCAGCAGCCCCCGAGCGGGGCGACCCTACAATGAGCAGTTCTTC	CASSPRAGRPYNEQFF
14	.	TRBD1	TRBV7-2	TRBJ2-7	TGTGCCAGCAGCTTAGGACAGGGAGAGTACGATCAGTACTTC	CASSLGQGEYDQYF
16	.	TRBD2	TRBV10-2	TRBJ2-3	TGCGCCAGCAGCGGCCCAGCGGGAGGGCCTGCAGATACGCAGTATTTT	CASSGPAGGPADTQYF
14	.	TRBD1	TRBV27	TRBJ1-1	TGTGCCAGCAGTTTATACCAGGGGGGCACTGAAGCTTTCTTT	CASSLYQGGTEAFF
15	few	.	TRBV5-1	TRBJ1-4	TGCGCCAGCAGCTCCCAGGTCGGCTCAGAAGAAAAACTGTTTTTT	CASSSQVGSEEKLFF
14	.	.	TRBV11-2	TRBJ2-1	TGTGCCAGCAGCTTAGAGGCTAGCTACAATGAGCAGTTCTTC	CASSLEASYNEQFF
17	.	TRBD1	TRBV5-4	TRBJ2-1	TGTGCCAGCAGCGCATCGACAGGGGGGATAATCTACAATGAGCAGTTCTTC	CASSASTGGIIYNEQFF
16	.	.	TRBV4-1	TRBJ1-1	TGCGCCAGCAGCCAAGATGCGGGGGGCCGGGGGACTGAAGCTTTCTTT	CASSQDAGGRGTEAFF
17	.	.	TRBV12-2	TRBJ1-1	TGTGCAAGTCGCTTACCTTCGGGGGACAGGGGTAGAGGTGAAGCTTTCTTT	CASRLPSGDRGRGEAFF
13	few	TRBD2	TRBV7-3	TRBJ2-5	TGTGCCAGCAGCCCCGCCGCGGGAGTAACCCAGTACTTC	CASSPAAGVTQYF
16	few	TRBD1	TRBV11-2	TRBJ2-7	TGTGCCAGCAGCTTAGAAGCCCTAGAGGGGGCGTACGAGCAGTACTTC	CASSLEALEGAYEQYF
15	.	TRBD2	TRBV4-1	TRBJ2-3	TGCGCCAGCGAACCAAGCGGGAGCTGGGGAGATACGCAGTATTTT	CASEPSGSWGDTQYF
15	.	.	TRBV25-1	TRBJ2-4	TGTGCCAGCAGTGAGGTCAGAGGGGCCAAAAACATTCAGTACTTC	CASSEVRGAKNIQYF
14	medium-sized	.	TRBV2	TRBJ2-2	TGTGCCAGCAGTGACAGGGGGAACACCGGGGAGCTGTTTTTT	CASSDRGNTGELFF
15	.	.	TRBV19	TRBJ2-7	TGTGCCAGTACCATAGGGTCCGGGACTGACTACGAGCAGTACTTC	CASTIGSGTDYEQYF
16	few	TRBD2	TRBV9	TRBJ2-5	TGTGCCAGCAGCTGGGGGACTAGCGGGAGTAAAGAGACCCAGTACTTC	CASSWGTSGSKETQYF
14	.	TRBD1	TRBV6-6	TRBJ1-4	TGTGCCAGCAGTTACCGACAGGGAAATGAAAAACTGTTTTTT	CASSYRQGNEKLFF
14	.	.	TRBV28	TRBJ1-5	TGTGCCAGCAGGACTACAGATTTCAATCAGCCCCAGCATTTT	CASRTTDFNQPQHF
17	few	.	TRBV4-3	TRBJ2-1	TGCGCCAGCAGCCAGCACTACGGGACTTCAATTTACAATGAGCAGTTCTTC	CASSQHYGTSIYNEQFF